Following are 23 T cell receptor beta chains from one sample sequenced in a study of blood T cell repertoires in COVID-19. Method: immunoSEQ multiplex PCR; TCRdb's copy keeps in-frame clones and lacks some. The sample includes around 250,000 clones, 75% to 95% of them seen just once. Source material: PBMCs or T cells enriched from blood (not recorded which). The receptor source for this set is a man between 40 and 49 years old who had been exposed to COVID-19.

This clone appeared once. The chain uses TRBV5-8 and TRBJ1-1; maybe TRBD1 (5 bases). CDR3 length equals 13 residues. Trimming took 1 base from V and 8 from J, leaving 12 bases between them. Germline loops: CDR1 SGHTS, CDR2 YDEGEE. CDR3 nucleotide sequence: TGTGCCAGCAGCTTGCACAGGACGGTCGAAGCTTTCTTT. This translates into CASSLHRTVEAFF.

J is TRBJ2-2 and V is TRBV7-7; 10 bases are shared with TRBD2. J lost 1 base, V lost 4 bases, and 3 bases had no gene match. This CDR3 has 16 residues. Germline CDR1 and CDR2: SSHAT and FNYEAQ (reference sequence). The CDR3 coding sequence is TGTGCCAGCAGCTGGGCTAGCGGGGGGAACACCGGGGAGCTGTTTTTT. It translates to CASSWASGGNTGELFF.

This chain connects TRBV15 to TRBJ2-6; D not resolved. The V end lost 4 bases, the J end lost 4 bases, and 11 bases lay between the germline ends. The CDR3 has 15 amino acids. Germline V gene lookup returns CDR1 LNHNV and CDR2 YYDKDF (reference sequence). CDR3 sequence reads: CATSTRYSGANVLTF. The DNA for the CDR3 is TGTGCCACCAGCACGAGGTACTCCGGGGCCAACGTCCTGACTTTC.

This clone occurred once. Here the CDR3 reads CASSNHGLYGYTF. For the CDR3, the DNA is TGTGCCAGTAGTAATCACGGTCTCTATGGCTACACCTTC. The gene calls are TRBV19 and TRBJ1-2, with D hard to call. From germline, CDR1 is LNHDA and CDR2 SQIVND (reference sequence). Deletions cut 4 bases from V and 4 bases from J, with 10 bases between. CDR3 length: 13 residues.

This chain joins TRBV11-3 and TRBJ1-1; 8 positions match TRBD1. The V gene's germline CDR1 is SGHNT and CDR2 YENEEA. The junction had 4 bases not matched to a gene; V was cut back by 4 bases and J by 0 bases. The CDR3 runs 15 residues. The CDR3 DNA is TGTGCCAGCAGCTCCCGACAGGGGATGAACACTGAAGCTTTCTTT. Translation gives CASSSRQGMNTEAFF.

V gene TRBV19 combines with J gene TRBJ1-1, with D possibly being TRBD1 (5 bases). CDR1 is LNHDA, CDR2 SQIVND, per germline (reference sequence). This CDR3 region has 15 residues. Trimming removed 1 base at V and 1 base at J, with 10 bases between. The chain's CDR3 is CASSIVKGKNTEAFF. The CDR3 DNA sequence: TGTGCCAGTAGTATAGTAAAGGGGAAGAACACTGAAGCTTTCTTT.

This chain joins TRBV7-3 and TRBJ2-3; TRBD1 aligns across 7 bases. Trimming took 5 bases from V and 4 from J; bases not matched to a gene: 9. This CDR3 region has 15 residues. The germline CDR1 and CDR2 sequences are SGHTA and FQGTGA. CDR3 sequence reads: CASSVSGTVPDTQYF. CDR3 sequence (DNA): TGTGCCAGCAGCGTCTCCGGGACAGTACCAGATACGCAGTATTTT.

CDR3 bases: TGTGCCAGCAGCCTCGAGGGGGTTCTGAACACTGAAGCTTTCTTT. It encodes CASSLEGVLNTEAFF. The rearrangement joins TRBV7-2 to TRBJ1-1; D is possibly TRBD1 (6 bases). The CDR3 is 15 residues long. The germline CDR1 and CDR2 sequences are SGHTA and FQGNSA. Trimming stripped 5 bases from V and 0 bases from J, with 13 bases between.

The genes are TRBV4-1 and TRBJ2-3; 9 bases line up with TRBD2. V gave up 6 bases and J gave up 1 base; unmatched junction bases: 2. The CDR3 is made up of 14 amino acids. CDR1 is MGHRA and CDR2 is YSYEKL in the germline V gene. The CDR3 sequence is CASRRTSGTDTQYF. The CDR3 bases are TGCGCCAGCAGAAGGACTAGCGGCACAGATACGCAGTATTTT.

The chain has TRBV3-1 (or the pseudogene TRBV3-2) and TRBJ2-7, with D unresolved. The CDR3 is made up of 12 amino acids. The V and J ends lost 4 bases and 1 base respectively, with 5 bases between them. The germline V gene has CDR1 LGHDT and CDR2 YNNKEL (reference sequence). As DNA, the CDR3 is TGTGCCAGCAGCCTATATTCCTACGAGCAGTACTTC. Protein sequence: CASSLYSYEQYF.

The chain is built from TRBV23-1 and TRBJ1-5; D may be TRBD1 (5 bases). TRBV23-1 is an ORF; its function is uncertain. The CDR3 length is 16 residues. V dropped 2 bases and J dropped 2 bases, with 13 bases sitting between them. CDR3: CASSQNVQTGNQPQHF. CDR3 nucleotides: TGCGCCAGCAGTCAAAATGTCCAGACAGGCAATCAGCCCCAGCATTTT.

The V call is TRBV6-5, the J call TRBJ2-1; 9 bases are shared with TRBD2. Germline lookup yields CDR1 MNHEY and CDR2 SVGAGI. V dropped 1 base and J dropped 6; count of bases not matched to a gene: 7. The CDR3 extends over 16 amino acids. CDR3 bases: TGTGCCAGCAGTTACTACCATCCTAGCGGGGCCAATGAGCAGTTCTTC. It yields the protein CASSYYHPSGANEQFF.

V and J are TRBV2 and TRBJ1-2, with a weak D call TRBD1 (5 bases). This CDR3 region has 13 residues. Germline V gene sequence: CDR1 SNHLY, CDR2 FYNNEI. Trimming took off 6 bases at V and 7 bases at J, with 15 bases between the two ends. The CDR3 is CASRAGGYGGYTF. CDR3 DNA sequence: TGTGCCAGCAGAGCTGGGGGGTACGGTGGCTACACCTTC.

With respect to this clone: One end of the junction fails to match germline, which may point to a read error. The CDR3 protein is CATSDPSYEQYF. Here the CDR3 DNA reads TGTGCCACCAGTGATCCGTCCTATGAGCAGTACTTC. This sequence joins TRBV24-1 and TRBJ2-7; the D is unclear. Germline CDR1 is KGHDR and CDR2 is SFDVKD. This CDR3 is built from 12 residues.

The CDR3 is CASSPAGTGYYGYTF. The CDR3 region has the DNA TGTGCCAGCAGCCCTGCTGGGACAGGATACTATGGCTACACCTTC. The V gene is TRBV3-1 (or the pseudogene TRBV3-2), the J gene TRBJ1-2; 8 bases align to TRBD1. The CDR3 totals 15 residues. Losses at the gene ends were 4 bases for V and 3 bases for J; bases not matched to a gene: 7. Germline V gene lookup returns CDR1 LGHDT and CDR2 YNNKEL (reference sequence).

The chain uses TRBV14 and TRBJ1-2; D is undetermined. The V end lost 1 base, the J end lost 7 bases, and 10 bases lay between the germline ends. Germline V CDR1 and CDR2: SGHDN, FVKESK. The CDR3 contains 13 residues. The chain's CDR3 is CASSQVAGSGYTF. The CDR3 DNA sequence: TGTGCCAGCAGCCAAGTGGCGGGATCTGGCTACACCTTC.

The rearrangement links TRBV27 to TRBJ2-1, with D maybe TRBD1 (6 bases). The V gene's germline CDR1 is MNHEY and CDR2 SMNVEV (reference sequence). This CDR3 region has 11 residues. The germline V and J ends were trimmed by 4 bases and 15 bases, with 13 bases remaining between them. The CDR3 here is CASSSSGVGFF. The CDR3 DNA follows: TGTGCCAGCAGTTCCTCAGGGGTGGGGTTCTTC.

The chain links TRBV29-1 to TRBJ2-1, with 8 nucleotides matching TRBD2. The CDR3 runs to 12 residues. Unmatched junction bases numbered 2, after V lost 4 bases and J lost 6 bases. In germline, CDR1 is SQVTM, CDR2 ANQGSEA. The CDR3 DNA is TGCAGCGTTGTTACTAGCGGCAATGAGCAGTTCTTC. It translates to CSVVTSGNEQFF.

The chain has TRBV15 and TRBJ2-3, with 11 bases matching TRBD2. The germline CDR1 and CDR2 sequences are LNHNV and YYDKDF (reference sequence). The CDR3 runs to 15 residues. V was pared by 5 bases and J by 3 bases, with 4 bases of the junction left unmatched. As DNA, the CDR3 is TGTGCCACCAGCCTGATAGCGGGAGGGACAGATACGCAGTATTTT. It yields the protein CATSLIAGGTDTQYF.

The rearrangement uses TRBV28 and TRBJ1-2; D not resolved. CDR1 is MDHEN, CDR2 SYDVKM, per germline. Trimming took off 10 bases at V and 6 bases at J, with 18 bases between the two ends. The CDR3 runs 13 residues. As DNA, the CDR3 is TGTGCCACCGAAAAGGCCCAGGCAGATGGCTACACCTTC. Its translation: CATEKAQADGYTF.

The J gene is TRBJ1-1, the V gene TRBV28; 7 positions match TRBD1. Germline CDR1 is MDHEN and CDR2 is SYDVKM. With V trimmed by 3 bases and J by 1 base, 8 bases remained unmatched. The CDR3 consists of 16 residues. The CDR3: CASSFPPGQSNTEAFF. Here the CDR3 DNA reads TGTGCCAGCAGTTTCCCTCCGGGACAGTCGAACACTGAAGCTTTCTTT.

The chain has TRBV7-6 and TRBJ1-5; D is undetermined. V dropped 0 bases and J dropped 5 bases, with 5 bases sitting between them. The germline CDR1 and CDR2 sequences are SGHVS and FNYEAQ. There are 13 residues in the CDR3. As DNA, the CDR3 is TGTGCCAGCAGCTTAGCTTTCGATCAGCCCCAGCATTTT. Translation: CASSLAFDQPQHF.

The gene calls are TRBV29-1 and TRBJ2-7; D is unresolved. There are 11 residues in the CDR3. Germline CDR1 reads SQVTM; CDR2 reads ANQGSEA. V was pared by 4 bases and J by 3 bases, with 7 bases between. DNA of the CDR3: TGCAGCGTTGTATTTAGCTACGAGCAGTACTTC. Translated: CSVVFSYEQYF.